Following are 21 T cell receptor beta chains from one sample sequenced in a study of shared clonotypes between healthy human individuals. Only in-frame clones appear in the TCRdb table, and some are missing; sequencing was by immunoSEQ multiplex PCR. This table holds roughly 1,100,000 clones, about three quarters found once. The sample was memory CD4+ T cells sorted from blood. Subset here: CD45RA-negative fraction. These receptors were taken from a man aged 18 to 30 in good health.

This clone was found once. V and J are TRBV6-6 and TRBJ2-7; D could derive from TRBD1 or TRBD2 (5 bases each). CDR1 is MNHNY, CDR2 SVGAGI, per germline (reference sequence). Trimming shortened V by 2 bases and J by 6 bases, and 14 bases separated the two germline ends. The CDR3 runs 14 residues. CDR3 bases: TGTGCCAGCAGTTACCCCGAGGGACCGGGCGAGCAGTACTTC. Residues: CASSYPEGPGEQYF.

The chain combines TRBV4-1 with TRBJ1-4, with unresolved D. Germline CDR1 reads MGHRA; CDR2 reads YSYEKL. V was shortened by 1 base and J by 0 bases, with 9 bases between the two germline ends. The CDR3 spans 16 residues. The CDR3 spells CASSQGPTSTNEKLFF. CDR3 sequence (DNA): TGCGCCAGCAGCCAAGGGCCCACTTCAACTAATGAAAAACTGTTTTTT.

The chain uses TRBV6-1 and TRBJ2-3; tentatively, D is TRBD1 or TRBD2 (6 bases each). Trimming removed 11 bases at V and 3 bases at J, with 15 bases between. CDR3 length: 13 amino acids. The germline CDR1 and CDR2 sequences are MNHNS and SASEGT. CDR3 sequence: CAAGDWGTDTQYF. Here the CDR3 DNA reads TGTGCCGCAGGGGACTGGGGGACAGATACGCAGTATTTT.

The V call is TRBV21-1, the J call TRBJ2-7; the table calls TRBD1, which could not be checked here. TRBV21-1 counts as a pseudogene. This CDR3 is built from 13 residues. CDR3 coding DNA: TGTGCCAGCCGCCGGGACATCAGCTACGAGCAGTACTTC. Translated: CASRRDISYEQYF.

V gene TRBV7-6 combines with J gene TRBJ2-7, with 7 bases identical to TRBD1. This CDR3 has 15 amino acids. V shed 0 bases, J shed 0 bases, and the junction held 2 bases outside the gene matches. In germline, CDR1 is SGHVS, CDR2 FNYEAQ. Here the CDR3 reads CASSLAGGASYEQYF. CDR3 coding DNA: TGTGCCAGCAGCTTAGCAGGGGGCGCCTCCTACGAGCAGTACTTC.

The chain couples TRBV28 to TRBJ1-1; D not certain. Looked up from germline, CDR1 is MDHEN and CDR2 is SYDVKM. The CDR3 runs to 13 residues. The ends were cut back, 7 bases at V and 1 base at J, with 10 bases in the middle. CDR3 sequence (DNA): TGTGCCAGCATCTGGTCGAAGAACACTGAAGCTTTCTTT. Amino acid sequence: CASIWSKNTEAFF. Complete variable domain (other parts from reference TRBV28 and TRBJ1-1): DVKVTQSSRYLVKRTGEKVFLECVQDMDHENMFWYRQDPGLGLRLIYFSYDVKMKEKGDIPEGYSVSREKKERFSLILESASTNQTSMYLCASIWSKNTEAFFGQGTRLTVV.

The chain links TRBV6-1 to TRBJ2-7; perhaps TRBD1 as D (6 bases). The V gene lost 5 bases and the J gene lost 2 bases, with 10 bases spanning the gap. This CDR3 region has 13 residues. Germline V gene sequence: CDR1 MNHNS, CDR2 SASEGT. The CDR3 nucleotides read TGTGCCAGCAGTAAGACAGGTCCCTACGAGCAGTACTTC. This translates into CASSKTGPYEQYF.

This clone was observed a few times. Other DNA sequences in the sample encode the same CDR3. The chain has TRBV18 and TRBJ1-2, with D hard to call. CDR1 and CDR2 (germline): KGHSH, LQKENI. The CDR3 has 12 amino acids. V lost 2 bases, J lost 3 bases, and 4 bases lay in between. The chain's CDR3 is CASSPGDYGYTF. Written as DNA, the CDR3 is TGTGCCAGCTCACCAGGGGACTATGGCTACACCTTC.

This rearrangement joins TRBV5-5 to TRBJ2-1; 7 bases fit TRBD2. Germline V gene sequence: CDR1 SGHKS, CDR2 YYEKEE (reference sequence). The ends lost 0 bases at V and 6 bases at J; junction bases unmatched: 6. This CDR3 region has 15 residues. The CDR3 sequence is CASSLASGVRNEQFF. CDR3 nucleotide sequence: TGTGCCAGCAGCTTGGCTAGCGGCGTACGCAATGAGCAGTTCTTC. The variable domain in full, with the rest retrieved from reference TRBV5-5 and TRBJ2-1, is DAGVTQSPTHLIKTRGQQVTLRCSPISGHKSVSWYQQVLGQGPQFIFQYYEKEERGRGNFPDRFSARQFPNYSSELNVNALLLGDSALYLCASSLASGVRNEQFFGPGTRLTVL.

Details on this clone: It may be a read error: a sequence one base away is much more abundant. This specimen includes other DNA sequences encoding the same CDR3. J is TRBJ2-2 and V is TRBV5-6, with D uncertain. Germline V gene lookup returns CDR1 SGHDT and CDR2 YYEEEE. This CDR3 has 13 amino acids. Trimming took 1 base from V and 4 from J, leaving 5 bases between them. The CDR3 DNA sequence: TGTGCCAGCAGCTTGACGGGCACCGGGGAGCTGTTTTTT. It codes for CASSLTGTGELFF.

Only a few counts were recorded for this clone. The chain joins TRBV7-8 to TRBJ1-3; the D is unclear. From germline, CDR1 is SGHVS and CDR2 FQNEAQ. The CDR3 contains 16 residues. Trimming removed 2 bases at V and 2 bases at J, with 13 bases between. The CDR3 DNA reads TGTGCCAGCAGCTTAACGGGCGGAAGTACTGGAAACACCATATATTTT. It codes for CASSLTGGSTGNTIYF. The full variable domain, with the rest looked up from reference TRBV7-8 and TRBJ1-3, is GAGVSQSPRYKVAKRGQDVALRCDPISGHVSLFWYQQALGQGPEFLTYFQNEAQLDKSGLPSDRFFAERPEGSVSTLKIQRTQQEDSAVYLCASSLTGGSTGNTIYFGEGSWLTVV.

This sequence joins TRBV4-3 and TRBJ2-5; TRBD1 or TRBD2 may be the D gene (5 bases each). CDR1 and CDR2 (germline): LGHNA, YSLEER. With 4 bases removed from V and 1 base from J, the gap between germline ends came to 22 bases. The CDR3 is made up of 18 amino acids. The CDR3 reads CASSRRWGLYLAQETQYF. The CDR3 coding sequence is TGCGCCAGCAGCCGTCGATGGGGGTTATATCTAGCCCAAGAGACCCAGTACTTC.

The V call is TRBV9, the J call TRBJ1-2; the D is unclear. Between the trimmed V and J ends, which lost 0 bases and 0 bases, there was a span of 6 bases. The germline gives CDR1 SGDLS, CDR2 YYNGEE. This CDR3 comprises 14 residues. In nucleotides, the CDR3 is TGTGCCAGCAGCGTAGCTCAGACTAACTATGGCTACACCTTC. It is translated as CASSVAQTNYGYTF.

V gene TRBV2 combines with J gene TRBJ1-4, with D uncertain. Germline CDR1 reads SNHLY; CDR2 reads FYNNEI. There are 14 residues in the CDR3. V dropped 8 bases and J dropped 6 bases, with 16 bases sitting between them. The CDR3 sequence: CASGGPVEDEKLFF. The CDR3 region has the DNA TGTGCCAGCGGCGGGCCTGTCGAGGATGAAAAACTGTTTTTT. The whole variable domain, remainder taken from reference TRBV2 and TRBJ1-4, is EPEVTQTPSHQVTQMGQEVILRCVPISNHLYFYWYRQILGQKVEFLVSFYNNEISEKSEIFDDQFSVERPDGSNFTLKIRSTKLEDSAMYFCASGGPVEDEKLFFGSGTQLSVL.

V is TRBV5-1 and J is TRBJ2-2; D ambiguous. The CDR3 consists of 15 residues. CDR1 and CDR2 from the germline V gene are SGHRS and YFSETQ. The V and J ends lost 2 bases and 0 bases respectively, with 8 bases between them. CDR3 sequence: CASSLVRPNTGELFF. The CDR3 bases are TGCGCCAGCAGCTTAGTCCGTCCGAACACCGGGGAGCTGTTTTTT.

The CDR3 loop reads CASIRSVITDTQYF. The CDR3 coding sequence is TGTGCCAGCATAAGGTCGGTGATCACAGATACGCAGTATTTT. This chain uses TRBV2 with TRBJ2-3; D ambiguous. The V gene lost 7 bases and the J gene lost 2 bases, with 13 bases spanning the gap. The CDR3 totals 14 residues. Germline values: CDR1 SNHLY, CDR2 FYNNEI. Full variable domain (remainder filled in from reference TRBV2 and TRBJ2-3): EPEVTQTPSHQVTQMGQEVILRCVPISNHLYFYWYRQILGQKVEFLVSFYNNEISEKSEIFDDQFSVERPDGSNFTLKIRSTKLEDSAMYFCASIRSVITDTQYFGPGTRLTVL.

The CDR3 loop is CASSTPSGSLSPLHF. CDR3 DNA: TGTGCCAGCAGTACCCCCTCGGGCAGCCTTTCACCCCTCCACTTT. The gene calls are TRBV6-1 and TRBJ1-6; no clear D gene. This CDR3 comprises 15 residues. Per the germline V gene, CDR1 is MNHNS and CDR2 is SASEGT. Trimming removed 5 bases from V and 9 bases from J, with 17 bases in between.

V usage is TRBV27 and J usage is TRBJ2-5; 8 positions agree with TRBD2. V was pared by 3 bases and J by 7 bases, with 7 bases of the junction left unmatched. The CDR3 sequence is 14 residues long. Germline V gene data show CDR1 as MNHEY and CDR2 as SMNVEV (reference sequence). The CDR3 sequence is CASSFRGGGGTQYF. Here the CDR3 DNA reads TGTGCCAGCAGTTTCCGGGGGGGCGGAGGGACCCAGTACTTC.

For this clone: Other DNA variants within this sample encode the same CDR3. CDR3 nucleotides: TGTGCCAGCAGTTTGTCCAGGAGTAACTATGGCTACACCTTC. It encodes CASSLSRSNYGYTF. The chain couples TRBV28 to TRBJ1-2; D call uncertain. This CDR3 comprises 14 residues. CDR1 MDHEN and CDR2 SYDVKM come from the germline V gene. The V end was cut by 3 bases, the J end by 1 base, with 9 bases between.

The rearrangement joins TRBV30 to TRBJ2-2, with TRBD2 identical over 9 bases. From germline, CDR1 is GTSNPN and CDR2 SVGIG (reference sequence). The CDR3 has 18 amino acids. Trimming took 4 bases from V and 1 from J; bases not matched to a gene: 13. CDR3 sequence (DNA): TGTGCCTGGACGGGCCGGCTAGCGGGGATGTGGAACACCGGGGAGCTGTTTTTT. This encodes CAWTGRLAGMWNTGELFF. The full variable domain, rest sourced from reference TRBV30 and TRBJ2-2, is SQTIHQWPATLVQPVGSPLSLECTVEGTSNPNLYWYRQAAGRGLQLLFYSVGIGQISSEVPQNLSASRPQDRQFILSSKKLLLSDSGFYLCAWTGRLAGMWNTGELFFGEGSRLTVL.

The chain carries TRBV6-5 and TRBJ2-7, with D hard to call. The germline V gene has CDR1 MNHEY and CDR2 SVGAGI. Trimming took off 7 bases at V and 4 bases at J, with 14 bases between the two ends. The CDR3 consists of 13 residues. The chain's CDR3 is CASKEGPRYEQYF. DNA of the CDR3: TGTGCCAGCAAAGAAGGACCGAGATACGAGCAGTACTTC.